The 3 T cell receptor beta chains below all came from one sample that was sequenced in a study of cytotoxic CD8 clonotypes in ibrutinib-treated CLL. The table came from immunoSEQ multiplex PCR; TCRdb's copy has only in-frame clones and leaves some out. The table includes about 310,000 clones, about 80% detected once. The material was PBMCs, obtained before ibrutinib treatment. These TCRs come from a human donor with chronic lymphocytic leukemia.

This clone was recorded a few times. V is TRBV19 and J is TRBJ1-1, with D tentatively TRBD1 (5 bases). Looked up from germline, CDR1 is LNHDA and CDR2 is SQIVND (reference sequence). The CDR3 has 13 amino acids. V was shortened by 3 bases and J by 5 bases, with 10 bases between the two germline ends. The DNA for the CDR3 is TGTGCCAGTAGTATTTATGAGGGGACTGAAGCTTTCTTT. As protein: CASSIYEGTEAFF. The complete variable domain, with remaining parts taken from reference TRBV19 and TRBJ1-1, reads DGGITQSPKYLFRKEGQNVTLSCEQNLNHDAMYWYRQDPGQGLRLIYYSQIVNDFQKGDIAEGYSVSREKKESFPLTVTSAQKNPTAFYLCASSIYEGTEAFFGQGTRLTVV.

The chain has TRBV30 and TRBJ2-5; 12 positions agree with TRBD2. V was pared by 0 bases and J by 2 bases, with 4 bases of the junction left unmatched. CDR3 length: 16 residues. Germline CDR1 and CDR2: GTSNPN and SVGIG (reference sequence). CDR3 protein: CAWSVGTSGPQETQYF. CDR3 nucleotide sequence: TGTGCCTGGAGTGTTGGGACTAGCGGGCCACAAGAGACCCAGTACTTC.

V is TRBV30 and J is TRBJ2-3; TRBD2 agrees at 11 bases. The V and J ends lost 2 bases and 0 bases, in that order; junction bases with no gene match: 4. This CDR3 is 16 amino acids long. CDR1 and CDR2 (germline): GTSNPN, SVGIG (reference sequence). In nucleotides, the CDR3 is TGTGCCTGGAGTCAGACTAGCGGGACAAGCACAGATACGCAGTATTTT. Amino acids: CAWSQTSGTSTDTQYF.